The rows below give T cell receptor beta chains drawn from one sample of a study of cytomegalovirus exposure and HLA in healthy donors. Data came from immunoSEQ multiplex PCR; TCRdb stores just in-frame clones and leaves some out. Among roughly 63,000 clones listed, roughly nine tenths were seen once. Specimen: PBMCs. The receptors come from a woman under 30 in good health and CMV-seronegative. CDR3s include the opening cysteine and the closing phenylalanine or tryptophan. D genes are given only for firm matches. Clone size is shown for a subset of rows, as once, few, many or a class of expanded clone.

abundance,d_gene,j_gene,v_gene,CDR3aa,CDR3nt
-,-,TRBJ2-1,TRBV27,CASSLHPGGSVGEQFF,TGTGCCAGCAGTTTACATCCTGGGGGCTCTGTGGGGGAGCAGTTCTTC
-,TRBD2,TRBJ2-7,TRBV7-2,CASSLGLVREQYF,TGTGCCAGCAGCCTGGGACTAGTACGCGAGCAGTACTTC
few,TRBD1,TRBJ1-2,TRBV28,CATLDRADYGYTF,TGTGCCACCCTGGACAGGGCGGACTATGGCTACACCTTC
-,-,TRBJ1-5,TRBV6-6,CASSAQGNRGIEHF,TGTGCCAGCAGTGCCCAGGGAAATAGGGGGATTGAGCATTTT
few,TRBD1,TRBJ2-1,TRBV5-4,CASSRGQGALDEQFF,TGTGCCAGCAGCCGCGGACAGGGGGCGTTGGATGAGCAGTTCTTC
-,-,TRBJ2-7,TRBV18,CASSPPEAAAYEQYF,TGTGCCAGCTCACCACCCGAGGCAGCAGCCTACGAGCAGTACTTC
-,-,TRBJ1-1,TRBV14,CASSQSLLAMNTEAFF,TGTGCCAGCAGCCAATCGTTACTTGCGATGAACACTGAAGCTTTCTTT
-,TRBD1,TRBJ2-7,TRBV18,CAGSPTGTYEQYF,TGTGCCGGCTCACCGACAGGGACCTACGAGCAGTACTTC
-,-,TRBJ1-2,TRBV28,CASSFLGRGEYGYTF,TGTGCCAGCAGTTTCCTGGGCAGGGGAGAATATGGCTACACCTTC
-,TRBD1,TRBJ2-7,TRBV11-2,CASSFTGGYEQYF,TGTGCCAGCAGCTTTACAGGGGGTTACGAGCAGTACTTC
few,TRBD2,TRBJ2-7,TRBV4-1,CASSQEDWRGVREQYF,TGCGCCAGCAGCCAAGAGGACTGGCGGGGGGTTCGGGAGCAGTACTTC